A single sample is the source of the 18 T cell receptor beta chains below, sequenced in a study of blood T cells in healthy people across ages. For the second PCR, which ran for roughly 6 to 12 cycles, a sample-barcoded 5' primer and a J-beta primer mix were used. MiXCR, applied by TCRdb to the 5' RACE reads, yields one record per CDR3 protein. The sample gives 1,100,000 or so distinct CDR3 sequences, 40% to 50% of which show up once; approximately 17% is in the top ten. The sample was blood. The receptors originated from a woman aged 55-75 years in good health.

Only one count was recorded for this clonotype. The CDR3 DNA reads TGTGCCACCAGTGATTTTTCGGGGGTCGGGGAGCTGTTTTTT. This translates into CATSDFSGVGELFF. The chain employs TRBV24-1 and TRBJ2-2, with a tentative D call TRBD2 (6 bases). CDR3 length equals 14 residues. V was trimmed by 1 base and J by 7 bases, leaving 9 bases between them. Germline CDR1 reads KGHDR; CDR2 reads SFDVKD.

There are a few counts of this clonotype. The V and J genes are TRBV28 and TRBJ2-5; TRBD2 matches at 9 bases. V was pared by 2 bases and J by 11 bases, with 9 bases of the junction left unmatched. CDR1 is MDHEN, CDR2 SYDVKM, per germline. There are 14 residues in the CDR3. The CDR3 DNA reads TGTGCCAGCAGTTTAGGCCTAGCGGGACCTCAGCAGTACTTC. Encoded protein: CASSLGLAGPQQYF.

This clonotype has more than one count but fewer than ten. The CDR3 is CASSSYMTSGHYNEQFF. DNA for the CDR3: TGTGCCAGCAGTTCGTACATGACTAGCGGGCACTACAATGAGCAGTTCTTC. V and J are TRBV27 and TRBJ2-1, with TRBD2 matching 10 bases. Germline V gene lookup returns CDR1 MNHEY and CDR2 SMNVEV (reference sequence). V trimming: 4 bases; J trimming: 3 bases; junction bases outside the gene matches: 9. CDR3 size: 17 residues.

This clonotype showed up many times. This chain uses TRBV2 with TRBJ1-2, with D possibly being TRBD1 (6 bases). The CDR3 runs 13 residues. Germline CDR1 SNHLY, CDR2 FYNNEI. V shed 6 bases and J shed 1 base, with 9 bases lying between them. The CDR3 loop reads CASSEQGNYGYTF. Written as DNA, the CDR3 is TGTGCCAGCAGCGAACAGGGTAACTATGGCTACACCTTC.

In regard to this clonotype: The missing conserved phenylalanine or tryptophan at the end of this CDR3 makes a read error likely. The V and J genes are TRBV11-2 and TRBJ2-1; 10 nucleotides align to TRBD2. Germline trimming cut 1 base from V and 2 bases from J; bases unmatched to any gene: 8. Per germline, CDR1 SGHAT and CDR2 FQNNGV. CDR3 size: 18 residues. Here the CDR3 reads CASSLGFGGLATYNEQFL. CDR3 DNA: TGTGCCAGCAGCTTAGGTTTTGGGGGACTAGCGACCTACAATGAGCAGTTCTTA.

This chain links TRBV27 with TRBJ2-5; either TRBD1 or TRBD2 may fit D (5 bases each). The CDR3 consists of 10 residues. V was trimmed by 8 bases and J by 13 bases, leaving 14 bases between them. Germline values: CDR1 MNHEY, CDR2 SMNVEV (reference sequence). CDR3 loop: CASRDAGGYF. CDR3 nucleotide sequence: TGTGCCAGCCGGGACGCCGGAGGGTACTTC.

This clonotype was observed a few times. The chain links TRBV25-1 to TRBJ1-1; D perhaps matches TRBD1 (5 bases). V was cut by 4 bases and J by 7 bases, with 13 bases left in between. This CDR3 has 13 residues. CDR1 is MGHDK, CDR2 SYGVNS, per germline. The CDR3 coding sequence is TGTGCCAGCAGTGGGGTTTGGGGCTATGAAGCTTTCTTT. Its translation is CASSGVWGYEAFF.

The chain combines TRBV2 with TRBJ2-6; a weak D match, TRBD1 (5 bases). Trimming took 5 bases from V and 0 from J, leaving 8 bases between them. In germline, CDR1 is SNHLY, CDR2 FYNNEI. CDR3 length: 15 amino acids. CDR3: CASSKDSSGANVLTF. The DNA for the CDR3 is TGTGCCAGCAGTAAAGACAGCTCTGGGGCCAACGTCCTGACTTTC.

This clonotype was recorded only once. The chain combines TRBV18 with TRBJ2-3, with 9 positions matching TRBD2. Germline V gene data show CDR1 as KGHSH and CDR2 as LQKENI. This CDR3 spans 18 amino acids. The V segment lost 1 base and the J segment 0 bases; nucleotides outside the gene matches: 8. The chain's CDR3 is CASSPLGTSRMSTDTQYF. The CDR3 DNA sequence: TGTGCCAGCTCACCACTCGGGACTAGCAGGATGAGCACAGATACGCAGTATTTT.

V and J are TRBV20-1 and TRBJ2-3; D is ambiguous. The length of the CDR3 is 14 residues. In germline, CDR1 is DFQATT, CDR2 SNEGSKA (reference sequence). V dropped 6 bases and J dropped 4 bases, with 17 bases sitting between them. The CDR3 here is CSALPPWGSDTQYF. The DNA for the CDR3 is TGCAGTGCACTTCCTCCCTGGGGATCAGATACGCAGTATTTT.

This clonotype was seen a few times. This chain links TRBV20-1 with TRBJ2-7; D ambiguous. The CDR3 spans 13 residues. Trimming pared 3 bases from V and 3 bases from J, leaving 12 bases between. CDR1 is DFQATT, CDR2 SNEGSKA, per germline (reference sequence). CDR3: CSASLRVYYEQYF. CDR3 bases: TGCAGTGCTAGCCTCCGGGTTTACTACGAGCAGTACTTC.

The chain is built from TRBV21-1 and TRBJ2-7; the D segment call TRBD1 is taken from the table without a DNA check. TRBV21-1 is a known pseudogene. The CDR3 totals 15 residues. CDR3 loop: CASSKRDRECYEQYF. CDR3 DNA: TGTGCCAGCAGCAAGCGAGACAGGGAATGCTACGAGCAGTACTTC.

The CDR3 reads CATRTIGETQYF. The CDR3 DNA sequence: TGTGCCACCAGGACTATAGGAGAGACCCAGTACTTC. V gene TRBV10-3 combines with J gene TRBJ2-5, with D perhaps matching TRBD2 (6 bases). The V gene's germline CDR1 is ENHRY and CDR2 SYGVKD. CDR3 length equals 12 residues. V was clipped by 10 bases and J by 4 bases, with 13 bases between them.

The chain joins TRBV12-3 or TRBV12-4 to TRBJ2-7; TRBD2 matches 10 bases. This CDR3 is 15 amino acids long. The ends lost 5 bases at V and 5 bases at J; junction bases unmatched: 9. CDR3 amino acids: CASSGTLAGADEQYF. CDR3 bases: TGTGCCAGCAGTGGCACTCTAGCGGGAGCTGACGAGCAGTACTTC.

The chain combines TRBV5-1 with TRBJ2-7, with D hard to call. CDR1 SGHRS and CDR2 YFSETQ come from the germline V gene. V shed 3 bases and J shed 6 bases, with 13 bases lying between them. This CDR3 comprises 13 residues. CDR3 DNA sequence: TGCGCCAGCAGCTGGCGTTCTCCTGGCGAGCAGTACTTC. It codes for CASSWRSPGEQYF.

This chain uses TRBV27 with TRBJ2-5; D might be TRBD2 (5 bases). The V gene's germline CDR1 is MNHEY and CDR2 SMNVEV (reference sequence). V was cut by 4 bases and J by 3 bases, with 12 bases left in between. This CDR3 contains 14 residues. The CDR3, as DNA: TGTGCCAGCAGTTATCTGGGGAGTAAAGAGACCCAGTACTTC. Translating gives CASSYLGSKETQYF.

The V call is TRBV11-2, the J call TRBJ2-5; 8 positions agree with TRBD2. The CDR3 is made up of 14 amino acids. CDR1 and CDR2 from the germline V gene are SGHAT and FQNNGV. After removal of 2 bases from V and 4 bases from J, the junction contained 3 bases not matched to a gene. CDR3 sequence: CASSLKAGAETQYF. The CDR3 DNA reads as TGTGCCAGCAGCTTAAAAGCGGGAGCAGAGACCCAGTACTTC.

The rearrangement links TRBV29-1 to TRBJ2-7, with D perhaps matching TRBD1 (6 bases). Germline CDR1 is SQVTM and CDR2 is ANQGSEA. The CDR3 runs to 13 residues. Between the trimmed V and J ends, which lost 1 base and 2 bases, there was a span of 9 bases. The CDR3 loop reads CSVEGDRPYEQYF. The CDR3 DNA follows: TGCAGCGTTGAAGGTGACAGGCCCTACGAGCAGTACTTC.